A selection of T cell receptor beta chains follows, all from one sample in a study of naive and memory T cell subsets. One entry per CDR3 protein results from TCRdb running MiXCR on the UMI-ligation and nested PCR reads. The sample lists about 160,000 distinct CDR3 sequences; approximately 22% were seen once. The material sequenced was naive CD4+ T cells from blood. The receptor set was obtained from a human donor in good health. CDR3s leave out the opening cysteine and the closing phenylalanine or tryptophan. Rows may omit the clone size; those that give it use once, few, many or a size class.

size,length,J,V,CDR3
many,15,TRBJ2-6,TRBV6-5,ASKKTGVRSGANVLT
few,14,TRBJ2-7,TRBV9,ASSVTADLISYEQY
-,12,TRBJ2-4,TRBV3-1,ASSQRGQLDIQY
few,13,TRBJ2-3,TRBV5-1,ASSLIAGSADTQY
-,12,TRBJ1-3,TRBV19,ASSHREPGNTIY
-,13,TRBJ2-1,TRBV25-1,ASSDPGLPYNEQF
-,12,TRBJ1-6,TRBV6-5,ASSLDTYNSPLH
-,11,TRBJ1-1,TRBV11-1,ASTSWQNTEAF
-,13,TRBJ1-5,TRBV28,ASSTPGRYNQPQH
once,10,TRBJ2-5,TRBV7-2,ASSRGLETQY
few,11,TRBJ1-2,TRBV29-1,SVESGTGYGYT
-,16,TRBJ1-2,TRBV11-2,ASSSLRDRTRDNYGYT
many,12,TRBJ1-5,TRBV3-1,ASSRQGTNQPQH
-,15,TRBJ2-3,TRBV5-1,ASSFPAGGPALGTQY
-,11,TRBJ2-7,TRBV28,ASSWALLYEQY
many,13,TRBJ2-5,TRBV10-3,AISEGTSGAYTQY
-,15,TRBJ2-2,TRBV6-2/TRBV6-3,ASSYARESRTAGELF
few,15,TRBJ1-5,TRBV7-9,ASSLALTDDSNQPQH
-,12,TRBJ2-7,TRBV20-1,SAPIGTTNGEQY
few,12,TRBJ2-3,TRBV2,ASSPGRATDTQY
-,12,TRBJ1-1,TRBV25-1,ASSGRRRNTEAF
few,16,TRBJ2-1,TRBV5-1,ASSPGQKTPLIYNEQF
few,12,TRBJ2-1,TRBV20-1,SARVGGGYNEQF
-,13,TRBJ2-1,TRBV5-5,ASSLASGSPHEQF
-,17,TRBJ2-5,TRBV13,ASSLDRRGVSGGQETQY
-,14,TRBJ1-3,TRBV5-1,ASSLGTTLAGNTIY
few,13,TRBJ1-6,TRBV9,ASSVDPRPNSPLH
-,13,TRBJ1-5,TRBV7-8,ASSLRRGMGQPQH
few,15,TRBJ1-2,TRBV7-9,ASSPRRVRGSDYGYT
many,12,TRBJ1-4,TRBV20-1,SAREGAGAEKLF
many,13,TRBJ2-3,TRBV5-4,ASSMGQGIPDTQY
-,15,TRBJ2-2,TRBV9,ASSVIPGPPRDGELF
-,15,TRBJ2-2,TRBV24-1,ATSDAPGLAGTGELF
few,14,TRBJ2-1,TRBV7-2,ASSYTGTGGGNEQF
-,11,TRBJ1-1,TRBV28,ASRIQGNTEAF
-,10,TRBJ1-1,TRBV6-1,ASSPRPSEAF
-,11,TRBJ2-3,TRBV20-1,SAATFRGDTQY
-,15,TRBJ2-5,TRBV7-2,ASSSLGLAGGKETQY
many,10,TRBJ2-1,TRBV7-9,ASSFRGDEQF
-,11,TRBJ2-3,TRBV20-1,SALRGSTDTQY
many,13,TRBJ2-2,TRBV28,ASSLLGLSTGELF
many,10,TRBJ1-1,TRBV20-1,SARQPNTEAF
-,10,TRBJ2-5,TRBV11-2,AGSLVSETQY
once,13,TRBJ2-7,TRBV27,ASSSTGSIPYEQY
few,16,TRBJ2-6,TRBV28,ASSPGTGTFSGANVLT
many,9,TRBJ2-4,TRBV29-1,SVEVSNIQY
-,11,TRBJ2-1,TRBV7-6,ASSSVVAGEQF
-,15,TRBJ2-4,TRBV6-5,ASSYHFSTAAKNIQY
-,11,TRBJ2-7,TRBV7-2,ASSPIAGGEQY
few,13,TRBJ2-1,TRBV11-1,ASSTTSGRIGEQF
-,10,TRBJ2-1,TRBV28,ASNIDYNEQF
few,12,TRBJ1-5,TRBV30,AWSAGLNGGPQH
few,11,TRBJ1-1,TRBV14,ASSQDLQGEAF
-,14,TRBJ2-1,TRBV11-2,ASSQLGTSSYNEQF
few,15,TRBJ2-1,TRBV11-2,ASSPYPIRSFDNEQF
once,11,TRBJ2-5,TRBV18,TSSPRTEETQY
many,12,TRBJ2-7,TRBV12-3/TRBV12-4,ASSLGGATYEQY